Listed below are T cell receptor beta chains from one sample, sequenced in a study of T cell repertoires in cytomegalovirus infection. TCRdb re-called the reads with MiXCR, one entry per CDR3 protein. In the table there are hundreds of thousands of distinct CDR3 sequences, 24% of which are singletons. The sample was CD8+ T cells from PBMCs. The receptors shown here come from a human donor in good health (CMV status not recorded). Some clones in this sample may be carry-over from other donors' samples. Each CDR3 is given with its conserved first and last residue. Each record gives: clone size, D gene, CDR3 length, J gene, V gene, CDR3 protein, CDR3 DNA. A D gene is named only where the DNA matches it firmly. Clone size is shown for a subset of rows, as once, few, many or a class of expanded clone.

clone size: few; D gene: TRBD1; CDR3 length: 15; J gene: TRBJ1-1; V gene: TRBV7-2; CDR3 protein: CASTPKNDRVGEAFF; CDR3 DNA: TGTGCCAGCACTCCGAAGAACGACAGGGTGGGTGAAGCTTTCTTT
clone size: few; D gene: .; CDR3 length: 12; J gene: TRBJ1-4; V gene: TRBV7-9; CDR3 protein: CAAHGGNEKLFF; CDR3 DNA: TGTGCCGCCCACGGGGGAAACGAAAAACTGTTTTTT
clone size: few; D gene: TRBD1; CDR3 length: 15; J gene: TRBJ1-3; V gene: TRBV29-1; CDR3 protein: CSVDLWTGDGNTIYF; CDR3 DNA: TGCAGCGTTGATCTTTGGACAGGGGATGGAAACACCATATATTTT
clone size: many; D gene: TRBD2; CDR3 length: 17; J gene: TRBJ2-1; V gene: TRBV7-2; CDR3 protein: CASSLPSGGSSYNEQFF; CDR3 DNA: TGTGCCAGCAGCTTACCCAGCGGGGGGAGCTCCTACAATGAGCAGTTCTTC
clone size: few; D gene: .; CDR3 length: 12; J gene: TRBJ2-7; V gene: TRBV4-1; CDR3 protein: CASSRGTYEQYF; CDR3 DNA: TGCGCCAGCAGCCGCGGAACCTACGAGCAGTACTTC
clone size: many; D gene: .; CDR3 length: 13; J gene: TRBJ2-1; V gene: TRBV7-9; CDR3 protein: CASSPTSVNEQFF; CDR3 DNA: TGTGCCAGCAGCCCTACTAGTGTCAATGAGCAGTTCTTC
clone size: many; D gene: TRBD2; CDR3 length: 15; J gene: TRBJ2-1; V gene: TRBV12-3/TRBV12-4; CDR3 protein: CASSPTSGGFIEQFF; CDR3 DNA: TGTGCCAGCAGCCCTACTAGCGGGGGGTTTATTGAGCAGTTCTTC
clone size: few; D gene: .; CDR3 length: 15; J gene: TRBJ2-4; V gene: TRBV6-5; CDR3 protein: CASSSSGLAKNIQYF; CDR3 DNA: TGTGCCAGCAGTTCCAGTGGACTAGCCAAAAACATTCAGTACTTC
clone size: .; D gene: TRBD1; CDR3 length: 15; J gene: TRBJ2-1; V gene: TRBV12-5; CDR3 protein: CASGPGQGFNNEQFF; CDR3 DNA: TGTGCTAGTGGCCCGGGACAGGGGTTTAACAATGAGCAGTTCTTC
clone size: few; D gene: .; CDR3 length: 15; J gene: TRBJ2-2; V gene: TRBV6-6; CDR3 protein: CASSSSGANPGELFF; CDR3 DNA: TGTGCCAGCAGTTCCTCGGGCGCGAACCCCGGGGAGCTGTTTTTT
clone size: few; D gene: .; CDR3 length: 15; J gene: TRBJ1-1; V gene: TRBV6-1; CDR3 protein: CASSEASGLNTEAFF; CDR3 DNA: TGTGCCAGCAGTGAAGCGTCCGGACTGAACACTGAAGCTTTCTTT
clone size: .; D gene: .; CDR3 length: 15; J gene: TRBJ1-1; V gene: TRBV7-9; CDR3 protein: CASSFPGLGYTEAFF; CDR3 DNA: TGTGCCAGCAGCTTCCCCGGGTTAGGGTACACTGAAGCTTTCTTT
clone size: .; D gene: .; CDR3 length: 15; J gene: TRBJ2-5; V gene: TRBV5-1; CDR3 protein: CASSLRQVNPETQYF; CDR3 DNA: TGCGCCAGCAGCTTGCGGCAGGTCAATCCAGAGACCCAGTACTTC
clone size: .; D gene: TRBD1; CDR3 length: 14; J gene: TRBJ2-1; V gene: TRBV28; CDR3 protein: CASSLETGFNEQFF; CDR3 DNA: TGTGCCAGCAGTCTCGAGACAGGGTTCAATGAGCAGTTCTTC
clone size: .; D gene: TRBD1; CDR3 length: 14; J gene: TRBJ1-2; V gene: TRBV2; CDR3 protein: CASSEAGQGNGYTF; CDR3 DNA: TGTGCCAGCAGTGAAGCAGGACAGGGGAATGGCTACACCTTC
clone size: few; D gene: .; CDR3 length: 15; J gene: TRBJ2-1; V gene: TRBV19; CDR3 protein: CASSSPGYTYNEQFF; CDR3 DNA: TGTGCCAGTAGTTCCCCGGGGTATACCTACAATGAGCAGTTCTTC
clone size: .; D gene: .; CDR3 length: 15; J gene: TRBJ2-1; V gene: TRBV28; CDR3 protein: CASQLGVTRTNEQFF; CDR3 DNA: TGTGCCAGTCAACTGGGAGTAACAAGAACCAATGAGCAGTTCTTC
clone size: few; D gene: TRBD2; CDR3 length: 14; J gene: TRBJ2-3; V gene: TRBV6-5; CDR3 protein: CATSLAAPSDTQYF; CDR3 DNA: TGTGCCACCTCACTAGCGGCGCCCTCCGATACGCAGTATTTT
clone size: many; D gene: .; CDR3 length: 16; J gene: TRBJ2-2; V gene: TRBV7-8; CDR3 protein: CASSSTQGSNTGELFF; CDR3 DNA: TGTGCCAGCAGCTCCACACAGGGTTCGAACACCGGGGAGCTGTTTTTT
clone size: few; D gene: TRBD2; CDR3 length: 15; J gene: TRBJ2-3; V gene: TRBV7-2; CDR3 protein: CASSQGLVGVDTQYF; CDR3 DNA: TGTGCCAGCAGCCAAGGACTAGTGGGAGTTGATACGCAGTATTTT
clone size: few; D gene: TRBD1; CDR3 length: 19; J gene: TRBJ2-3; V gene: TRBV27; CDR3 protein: CASSAGTGVVGGSTDTQYF; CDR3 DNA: TGTGCCAGCAGTGCCGGGACAGGGGTTGTGGGGGGAAGCACAGATACGCAGTATTTT
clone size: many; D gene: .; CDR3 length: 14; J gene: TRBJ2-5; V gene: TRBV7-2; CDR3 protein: CASSLLLGGETQYF; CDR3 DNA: TGTGCCAGCAGCTTGCTACTAGGTGGAGAGACCCAGTACTTC
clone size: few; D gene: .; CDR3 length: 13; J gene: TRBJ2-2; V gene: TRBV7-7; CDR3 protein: CASSLEYPGELFF; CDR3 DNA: TGTGCTAGCAGCTTAGAGTATCCCGGGGAGCTGTTTTTT
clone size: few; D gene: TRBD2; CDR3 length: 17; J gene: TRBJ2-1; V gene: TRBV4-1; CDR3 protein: CASSHPLVGGGTNEQFF; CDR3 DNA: TGCGCCAGCAGCCATCCCCTTGTAGGCGGGGGGACAAATGAGCAGTTCTTC
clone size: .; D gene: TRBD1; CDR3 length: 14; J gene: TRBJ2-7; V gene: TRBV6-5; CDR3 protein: CASSSSGTGVEQYF; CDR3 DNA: TGTGCCAGCAGTTCCTCCGGGACAGGGGTCGAGCAGTACTTC
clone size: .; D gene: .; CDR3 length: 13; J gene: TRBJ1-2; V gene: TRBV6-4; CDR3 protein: CASRNTQDYGYTF; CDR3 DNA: TGTGCCAGCAGAAACACACAGGACTATGGCTACACCTTC
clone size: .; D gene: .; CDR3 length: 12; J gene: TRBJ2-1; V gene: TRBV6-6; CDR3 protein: CATVGPVDEQFF; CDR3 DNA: TGTGCCACCGTGGGACCAGTCGATGAGCAGTTCTTC
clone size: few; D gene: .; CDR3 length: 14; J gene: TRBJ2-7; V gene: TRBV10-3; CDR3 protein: CAISEGQISYEQYF; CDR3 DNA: TGTGCCATCAGTGAAGGACAGATCTCCTACGAGCAGTACTTC
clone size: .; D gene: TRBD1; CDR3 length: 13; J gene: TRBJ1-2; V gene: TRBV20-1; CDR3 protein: CSATQDRGYGYTF; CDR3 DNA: TGCAGTGCTACCCAGGACAGGGGCTATGGCTACACCTTC